The rows below give T cell receptor beta chains drawn from one sample of a study of shared clonotypes between healthy human individuals. Libraries were prepared by immunoSEQ multiplex PCR; TCRdb keeps only in-frame clonotypes and omits some of them. The repertoire holds approximately 350,000 clones, with 90% to 97% as singletons. Sequenced input: memory CD8+ T cells sorted from blood. Receptors were obtained from a man younger than 40 in good health. The CDR3 runs from the conserved cysteine through the conserved F or W. A D gene is named only where the DNA matches it firmly. The size field is filled for only some rows; it gives once, few, many or a size class.

D: -; V: TRBV15; J: TRBJ1-1; size: -; CDR3: CATSRVYGRSWEAFF; DNA: TGTGCCACCAGCAGAGTATACGGACGGAGCTGGGAGGCTTTCTTT
D: -; V: TRBV5-6; J: TRBJ2-7; size: -; CDR3: CASSLGMAPYEQYF; DNA: TGTGCCAGCAGCTTGGGAATGGCCCCCTACGAGCAGTACTTC
D: TRBD2; V: TRBV5-1; J: TRBJ2-1; size: -; CDR3: CASSPGGLAGHNEQFF; DNA: TGCGCCAGCAGCCCTGGAGGACTAGCGGGACACAATGAGCAGTTCTTC
D: -; V: TRBV5-1; J: TRBJ1-2; size: -; CDR3: CASSLFRDGYTF; DNA: TGCGCCAGCAGCTTGTTCAGGGATGGCTACACCTTC
D: TRBD2; V: TRBV6-6; J: TRBJ2-7; size: -; CDR3: CASSYEGLASYEQYF; DNA: TGTGCCAGCAGTTACGAGGGACTAGCCTCCTACGAGCAGTACTTC
D: -; V: TRBV11-3; J: TRBJ2-7; size: -; CDR3: CASSLDGSGPGYEQYF; DNA: TGTGCCAGCAGCTTAGATGGGAGCGGCCCTGGCTACGAGCAGTACTTC
D: -; V: TRBV5-1; J: TRBJ2-7; size: -; CDR3: CASGPGSQRNYEQYF; DNA: TGCGCCAGCGGTCCGGGAAGTCAACGAAACTACGAGCAGTACTTC
D: -; V: TRBV18; J: TRBJ1-1; size: few; CDR3: CASSPRDYTEAFF; DNA: TGTGCCAGCTCACCCAGGGACTACACTGAAGCTTTCTTT
D: TRBD2; V: TRBV6-6; J: TRBJ2-7; size: once; CDR3: CASSYPASGRAEQYF; DNA: TGTGCCAGCAGCTATCCCGCTAGCGGGAGGGCCGAGCAGTACTTC
D: -; V: TRBV4-1; J: TRBJ2-6; size: -; CDR3: CASSPGEAGANVLTF; DNA: TGCGCCAGCAGCCCGGGGGAGGCTGGGGCCAACGTCCTGACTTTC
D: -; V: TRBV28; J: TRBJ2-7; size: -; CDR3: CATCPADFYEQYF; DNA: TGTGCCACCTGTCCGGCGGATTTCTACGAGCAGTACTTC
D: -; V: TRBV27; J: TRBJ2-7; size: -; CDR3: CASSFRVGNYEQYF; DNA: TGTGCCAGCAGTTTCAGGGTAGGAAACTACGAGCAGTACTTC
D: TRBD1; V: TRBV28; J: TRBJ2-7; size: -; CDR3: CASRQQGTSYEQYF; DNA: TGTGCCAGCAGACAACAGGGGACCTCCTACGAGCAGTACTTC
D: -; V: TRBV2; J: TRBJ2-1; size: -; CDR3: CASSGGARGSYNEQFF; DNA: TGTGCCAGCAGTGGGGGCGCAAGGGGGTCCTACAATGAGCAGTTCTTC
D: -; V: TRBV5-5; J: TRBJ2-2; size: -; CDR3: CASSFRNTGELFF; DNA: TGTGCCAGCAGCTTTAGGAACACCGGGGAGCTGTTTTTT
D: TRBD2; V: TRBV28; J: TRBJ2-7; size: -; CDR3: CASSPRLASGWGSSYEQYF; DNA: TGTGCCAGCAGTCCCCGGTTAGCTAGCGGGTGGGGGAGCTCCTACGAGCAGTACTTC
D: TRBD1; V: TRBV5-3; J: TRBJ2-7; size: -; CDR3: CARSLRPGQGMSEQYF; DNA: TGTGCCAGAAGCTTGAGACCGGGACAGGGGATGTCCGAGCAGTACTTC
D: -; V: TRBV4-1; J: TRBJ2-1; size: few; CDR3: CASSLVWLTDYNEQFF; DNA: TGCGCCAGCAGCCTAGTGTGGCTAACCGACTACAATGAGCAGTTCTTC
D: TRBD1; V: TRBV19; J: TRBJ2-7; size: -; CDR3: CASSPGTGGGYEQYF; DNA: TGTGCCAGTAGTCCAGGGACAGGGGGAGGTTACGAGCAGTACTTC
D: -; V: TRBV10-3; J: TRBJ2-3; size: -; CDR3: CAISAGVGTDTQYF; DNA: TGTGCCATCAGTGCAGGGGTGGGCACAGATACGCAGTATTTT
D: TRBD1; V: TRBV2; J: TRBJ1-2; size: once; CDR3: CASSELQGGYGYTF; DNA: TGTGCCAGCAGTGAACTACAGGGGGGCTATGGCTACACCTTC
D: -; V: TRBV20-1; J: TRBJ2-3; size: -; CDR3: CSAKNQGTQYF; DNA: TGCAGTGCGAAGAACCAGGGTACGCAGTATTTT
D: TRBD2; V: TRBV11-2; J: TRBJ2-1; size: -; CDR3: CASSLAPRTSGTNEQFF; DNA: TGTGCCAGCAGCTTAGCTCCCAGGACTAGCGGGACTAATGAGCAGTTCTTC
D: -; V: TRBV18; J: TRBJ1-2; size: -; CDR3: CASSPNRGGGYGYTF; DNA: TGTGCCAGCTCACCCAATCGAGGGGGGGGCTATGGCTACACCTTC
D: -; V: TRBV7-3; J: TRBJ1-3; size: -; CDR3: CASSPQPGNTIYF; DNA: TGTGCCAGCAGCCCCCAGCCTGGAAACACCATATATTTT
D: -; V: TRBV6-1; J: TRBJ2-4; size: -; CDR3: CASSEIGRYNIQYF; DNA: TGTGCCAGCAGTGAAATCGGGCGATATAACATTCAGTACTTC
D: -; V: TRBV7-2; J: TRBJ2-6; size: -; CDR3: CASSISAYSGANVLTF; DNA: TGTGCCAGCAGCATTAGCGCATACTCTGGGGCCAACGTCCTGACTTTC
D: TRBD2; V: TRBV10-2; J: TRBJ2-2; size: -; CDR3: CASSPRAGVGTGELFF; DNA: TGCGCCAGCAGTCCCAGGGCGGGAGTGGGCACCGGGGAGCTGTTTTTT
D: -; V: TRBV30; J: TRBJ2-7; size: once; CDR3: CAWSVGIVSSYEQYF; DNA: TGTGCCTGGAGTGTCGGGATTGTTAGCTCCTACGAGCAGTACTTC
D: -; V: TRBV7-8; J: TRBJ2-1; size: -; CDR3: CASSPRLSWVQFF; DNA: TGTGCCAGCAGCCCCCGGCTATCGTGGGTGCAGTTCTTC
D: TRBD2; V: TRBV7-2; J: TRBJ2-4; size: -; CDR3: CASSLGLAGGGRIQYF; DNA: TGTGCCAGCAGCTTGGGACTAGCGGGAGGGGGGAGGATTCAGTACTTC
D: -; V: TRBV20-1; J: TRBJ2-7; size: -; CDR3: CSARSLYEQYF; DNA: TGCAGTGCTAGATCCCTCTACGAGCAGTACTTC
D: -; V: TRBV7-3; J: TRBJ2-5; size: -; CDR3: CASSAEAGETQYF; DNA: TGTGCCAGCAGCGCAGAGGCGGGGGAGACCCAGTACTTC
D: -; V: TRBV15; J: TRBJ1-1; size: -; CDR3: CATSREQAQREAFF; DNA: TGTGCCACCAGCAGAGAACAGGCCCAGCGGGAAGCTTTCTTT
D: TRBD1; V: TRBV7-2; J: TRBJ2-7; size: -; CDR3: CASSLRPGQGGDEQYF; DNA: TGTGCCAGCAGCCTACGCCCGGGACAGGGGGGCGACGAGCAGTACTTC
D: -; V: TRBV5-6; J: TRBJ1-5; size: -; CDR3: CASSLAGGGGNQPQHF; DNA: TGTGCCAGCAGCTTGGCAGGAGGAGGCGGCAATCAGCCCCAGCATTTT
D: -; V: TRBV6-5; J: TRBJ2-1; size: -; CDR3: CASSLSGYSYNEQFF; DNA: TGTGCCAGCAGTCTTAGCGGTTACTCCTACAATGAGCAGTTCTTC
D: TRBD2; V: TRBV10-1; J: TRBJ2-1; size: -; CDR3: CASSELLAGGHYNEQFF; DNA: TGCGCCAGCAGTGAATTGCTAGCGGGAGGGCACTACAATGAGCAGTTCTTC
D: TRBD1; V: TRBV7-6; J: TRBJ2-2; size: -; CDR3: CASSLGQGAGELFF; DNA: TGTGCCAGCAGCTTAGGACAGGGGGCCGGGGAGCTGTTTTTT
D: TRBD2; V: TRBV6-5; J: TRBJ2-1; size: -; CDR3: CASSYSKVLAGYEQFF; DNA: TGTGCCAGCAGTTACTCGAAGGTACTAGCGGGATATGAGCAGTTCTTC
D: -; V: TRBV2; J: TRBJ1-2; size: once; CDR3: CASIGREDYGYTF; DNA: TGTGCCAGCATAGGTAGAGAGGACTATGGCTACACCTTC